The present T cell receptor (beta chain) was sequenced within a study of T cells in Graves' hyperthyroidism and ophthalmopathy. Study details: The initial diagnosis was the point when peripheral blood was collected, ahead of any treatment.

Investigators excluded patients with uncontrolled infection, other autoimmune disease, pregnancy or lactation. Source material for PBMCs was about 10 ml fresh peripheral blood. The CDR3 regions of TCR beta were amplified from RNA transcripts. The HTBI set primed first-round TCR CDR3 RT-PCR. TCRdb re-derived calls from the multiplex PCR reads in MiXCR, one entry per CDR3 protein. The table includes about 200,000 distinct CDR3 sequences, about 15% detected once. V gave up 6 bases and J gave up 4 bases, with 13 bases separating them. Germline V CDR1 and CDR2: MNHEY, SMNVEV (reference sequence). The CDR3 runs to 15 residues. This clonotype was seen ten or more times.

The chain is built from TRBV27 and TRBJ2-6, with D possibly TRBD2 on 5 matching bases. The sample was blood. The clonotype originates from a woman aged 50 to 60 with Graves' hyperthyroidism. CDR3 sequence (DNA): TGTGCCAGCAGCCAGAGGAGGTCGGGGGCCAACGTCCTGACTTTC. The encoded protein is CASSQRRSGANVLTF.